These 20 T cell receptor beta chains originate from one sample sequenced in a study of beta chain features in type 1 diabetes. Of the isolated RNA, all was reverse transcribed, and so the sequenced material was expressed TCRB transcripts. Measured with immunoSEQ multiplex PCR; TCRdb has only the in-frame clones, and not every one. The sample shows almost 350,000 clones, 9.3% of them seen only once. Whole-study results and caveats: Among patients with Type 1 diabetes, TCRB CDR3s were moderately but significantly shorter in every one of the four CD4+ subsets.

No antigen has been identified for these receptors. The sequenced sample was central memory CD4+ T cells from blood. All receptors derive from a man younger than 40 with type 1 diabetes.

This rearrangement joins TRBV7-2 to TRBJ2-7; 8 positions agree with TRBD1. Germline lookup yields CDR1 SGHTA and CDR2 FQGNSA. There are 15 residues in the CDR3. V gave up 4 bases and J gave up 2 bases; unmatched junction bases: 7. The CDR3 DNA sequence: TGTGCCAGCAGCTCACCGGGACAGGACCCCTACGAGCAGTACTTC. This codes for CASSSPGQDPYEQYF.

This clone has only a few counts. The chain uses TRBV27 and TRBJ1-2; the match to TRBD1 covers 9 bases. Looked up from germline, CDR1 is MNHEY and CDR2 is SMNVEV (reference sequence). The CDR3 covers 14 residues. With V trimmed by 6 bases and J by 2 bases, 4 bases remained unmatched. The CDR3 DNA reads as TGTGCCAGCAGCACAGGGGGCTCGAACTATGGCTACACCTTC. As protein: CASSTGGSNYGYTF.

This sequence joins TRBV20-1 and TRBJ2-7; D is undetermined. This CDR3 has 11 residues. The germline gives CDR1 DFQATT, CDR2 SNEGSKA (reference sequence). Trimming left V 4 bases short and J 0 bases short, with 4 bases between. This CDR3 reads CSAIPSYEQYF. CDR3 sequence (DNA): TGCAGTGCTATCCCCTCCTACGAGCAGTACTTC.

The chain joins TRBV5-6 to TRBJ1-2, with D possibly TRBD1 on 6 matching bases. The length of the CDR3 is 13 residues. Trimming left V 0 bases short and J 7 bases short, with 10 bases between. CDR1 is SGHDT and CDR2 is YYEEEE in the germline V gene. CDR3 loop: CASSLEAGVGYTF. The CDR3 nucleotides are TGTGCCAGCAGCTTGGAGGCAGGGGTTGGCTACACCTTC.

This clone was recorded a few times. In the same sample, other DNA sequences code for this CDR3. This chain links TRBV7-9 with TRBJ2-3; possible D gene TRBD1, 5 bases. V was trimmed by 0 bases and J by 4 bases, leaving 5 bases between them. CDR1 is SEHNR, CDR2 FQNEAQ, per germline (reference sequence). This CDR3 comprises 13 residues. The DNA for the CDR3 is TGTGCCAGCAGCTTAGCGGGGCCAGATACGCAGTATTTT. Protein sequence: CASSLAGPDTQYF.

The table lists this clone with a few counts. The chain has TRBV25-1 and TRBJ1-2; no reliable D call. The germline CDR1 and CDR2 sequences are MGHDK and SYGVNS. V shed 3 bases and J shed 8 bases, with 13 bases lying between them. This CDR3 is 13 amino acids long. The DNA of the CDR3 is TGTGCCAGCAGTGACCCAGGCAGGCCCGGCTACACCTTC. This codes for CASSDPGRPGYTF.

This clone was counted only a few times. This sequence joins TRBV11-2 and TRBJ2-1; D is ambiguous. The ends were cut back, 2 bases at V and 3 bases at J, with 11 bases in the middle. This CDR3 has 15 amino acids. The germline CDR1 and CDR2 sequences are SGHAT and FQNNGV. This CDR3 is CASSLRVWNYNEQFF. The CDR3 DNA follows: TGTGCCAGCAGCTTACGGGTCTGGAACTACAATGAGCAGTTCTTC.

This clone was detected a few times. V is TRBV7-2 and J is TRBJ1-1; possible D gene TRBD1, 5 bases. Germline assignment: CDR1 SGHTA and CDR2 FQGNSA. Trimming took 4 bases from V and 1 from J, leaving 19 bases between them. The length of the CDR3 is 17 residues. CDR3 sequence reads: CASSSIDTGDGNTEAFF. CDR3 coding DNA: TGTGCCAGCAGCTCGATTGACACGGGGGATGGGAACACTGAAGCTTTCTTT. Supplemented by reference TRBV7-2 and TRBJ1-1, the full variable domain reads GAGVSQSPSNKVTEKGKDVELRCDPISGHTALYWYRQSLGQGLEFLIYFQGNSAPDKSGLPSDRFSAERTGGSVSTLTIQRTQQEDSAVYLCASSSIDTGDGNTEAFFGQGTRLTVV.

CDR3 loop: CASSFGGAMNTEAFF. In DNA form, the CDR3 reads TGTGCCAGCAGCTTTGGCGGGGCCATGAACACTGAAGCTTTCTTT. The chain combines TRBV7-2 with TRBJ1-1; D possibly corresponds to TRBD1 (5 bases). Germline assignment: CDR1 SGHTA and CDR2 FQGNSA. The CDR3 has 15 amino acids. With 3 bases removed from V and 0 bases from J, the gap between germline ends came to 11 bases.

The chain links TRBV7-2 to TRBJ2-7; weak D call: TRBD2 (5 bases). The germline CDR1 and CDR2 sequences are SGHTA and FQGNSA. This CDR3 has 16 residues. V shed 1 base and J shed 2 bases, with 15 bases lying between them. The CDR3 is CASSLVPSGLAYEQYF. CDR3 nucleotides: TGTGCCAGCAGCTTAGTGCCCTCCGGACTGGCCTACGAGCAGTACTTC.

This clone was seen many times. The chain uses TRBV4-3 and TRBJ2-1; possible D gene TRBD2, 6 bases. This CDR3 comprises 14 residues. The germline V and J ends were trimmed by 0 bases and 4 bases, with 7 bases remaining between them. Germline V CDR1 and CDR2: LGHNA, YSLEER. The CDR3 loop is CASSQDGTYNEQFF. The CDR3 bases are TGCGCCAGCAGCCAAGACGGGACTTACAATGAGCAGTTCTTC.

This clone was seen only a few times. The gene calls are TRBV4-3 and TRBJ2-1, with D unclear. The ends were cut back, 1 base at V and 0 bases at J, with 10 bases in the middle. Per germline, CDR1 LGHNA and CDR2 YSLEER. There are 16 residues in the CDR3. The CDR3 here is CASSQVDILSYNEQFF. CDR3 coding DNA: TGCGCCAGCAGCCAAGTTGACATCCTCTCCTACAATGAGCAGTTCTTC.

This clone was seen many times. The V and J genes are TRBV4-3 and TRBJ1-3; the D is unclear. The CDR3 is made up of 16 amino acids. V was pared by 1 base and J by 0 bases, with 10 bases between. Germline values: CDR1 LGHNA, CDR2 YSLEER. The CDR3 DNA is TGCGCCAGCAGCCAAGGCGGACGGAGCTCTGGAAACACCATATATTTT. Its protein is CASSQGGRSSGNTIYF.

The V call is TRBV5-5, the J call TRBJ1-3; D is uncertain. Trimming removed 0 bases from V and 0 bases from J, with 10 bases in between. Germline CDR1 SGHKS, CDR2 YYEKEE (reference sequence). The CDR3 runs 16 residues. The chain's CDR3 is CASSLAASNSGNTIYF. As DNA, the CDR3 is TGTGCCAGCAGCTTGGCCGCTTCAAACTCTGGAAACACCATATATTTT.

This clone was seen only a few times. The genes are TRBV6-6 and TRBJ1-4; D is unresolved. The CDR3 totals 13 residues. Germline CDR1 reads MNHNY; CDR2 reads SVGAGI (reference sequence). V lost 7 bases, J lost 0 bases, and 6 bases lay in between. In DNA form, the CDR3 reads TGTGCCAGCACCCCGGCAACTAATGAAAAACTGTTTTTT. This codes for CASTPATNEKLFF.

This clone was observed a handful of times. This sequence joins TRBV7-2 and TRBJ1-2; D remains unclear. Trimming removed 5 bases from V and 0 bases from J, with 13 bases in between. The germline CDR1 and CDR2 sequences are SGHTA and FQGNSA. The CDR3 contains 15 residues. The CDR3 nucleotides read TGTGCCAGCAGCACCGACAAGTACGCTAACTATGGCTACACCTTC. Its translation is CASSTDKYANYGYTF.

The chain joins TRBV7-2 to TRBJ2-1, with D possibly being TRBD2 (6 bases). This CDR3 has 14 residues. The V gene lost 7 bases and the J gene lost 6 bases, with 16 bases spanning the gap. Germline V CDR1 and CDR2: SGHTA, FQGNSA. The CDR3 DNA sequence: TGTGCCAGCACCGCGGCGGGGACCTCCAATGAGCAGTTCTTC. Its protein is CASTAAGTSNEQFF.

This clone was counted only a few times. Here the CDR3 DNA reads TGTGCCAGCTCACCACCAGGGCCCTCCCGCAATGAGCAGTTCTTC. Translating it yields CASSPPGPSRNEQFF. The chain has TRBV18 and TRBJ2-1; D gene uncertain. The CDR3 sequence is 15 residues long. V lost 0 bases and J 6 bases, leaving 12 bases between the germline ends. CDR1 and CDR2 from the germline V gene are KGHSH and LQKENI. Combining the CDR3 with reference TRBV18 and TRBJ2-1 gives the whole variable domain NAGVMQNPRHLVRRRGQEARLRCSPMKGHSHVYWYRQLPEEGLKFMVYLQKENIIDESGMPKERFSAEFPKEGPSILRIQQVVRGDSAAYFCASSPPGPSRNEQFFGPGTRLTVL.

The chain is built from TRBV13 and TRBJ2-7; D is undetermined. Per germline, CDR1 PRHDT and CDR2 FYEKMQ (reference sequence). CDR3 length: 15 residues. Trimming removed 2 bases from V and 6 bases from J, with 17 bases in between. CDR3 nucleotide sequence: TGTGCCAGCAGCTTATCAATAGCAACCCTGAGCGAGCAGTACTTC. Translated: CASSLSIATLSEQYF.

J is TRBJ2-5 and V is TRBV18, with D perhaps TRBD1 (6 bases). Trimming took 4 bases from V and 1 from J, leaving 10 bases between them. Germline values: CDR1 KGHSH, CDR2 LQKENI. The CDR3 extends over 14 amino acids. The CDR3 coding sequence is TGTGCCAGCTCACAGGGACACCTCCAAGAGACCCAGTACTTC. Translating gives CASSQGHLQETQYF.